These 29 T cell receptor beta chains share one sample of origin, sequenced in a study of OX40 agonist ivuxolimab in advanced cancers. The assay was immunoSEQ multiplex PCR, and TCRdb's table has in-frame clones only and misses some. This sample has tens of thousands of clones, with approximately 80% found just once. Sequencing used CD4+ or CD8+ T cells sorted from blood, obtained in a trial of the OX40 agonist ivuxolimab. The receptors were sampled from an adult with an advanced solid tumor such as melanoma, head and neck, liver or kidney cancer.

The chain uses TRBV7-2 and TRBJ1-2; TRBD1 matches at 7 bases. Germline CDR1 is SGHTA and CDR2 is FQGNSA. The CDR3 length is 14 residues. Trimming took 7 bases from V and 3 from J; bases not matched to a gene: 8. CDR3 coding DNA: TGTGCCAGCACCTATGAGGGGGCGGACTATGGCTACACCTTC. Amino acids: CASTYEGADYGYTF.

This chain uses TRBV15 with TRBJ1-1; tentative D call: TRBD1 (6 bases). The CDR3 is 16 residues long. V lost 3 bases and J lost 1, with 15 bases in between. Germline-derived CDR1 and CDR2 are LNHNV and YYDKDF (reference sequence). The DNA of the CDR3 is TGTGCCACCAGCAGGGCCTGGGGCAGGGGGAACACTGAAGCTTTCTTT. Its protein product is CATSRAWGRGNTEAFF.

The chain links TRBV11-2 to TRBJ1-1, with 7 nucleotides matching TRBD1. CDR3 size: 15 residues. Unmatched junction bases numbered 10, after V lost 5 bases and J lost 4 bases. The germline V gene has CDR1 SGHAT and CDR2 FQNNGV. CDR3 residues: CASSQQGFGGTEAFF. For the CDR3, the DNA is TGTGCCAGCAGCCAACAGGGGTTTGGTGGCACTGAAGCTTTCTTT.

DNA of the CDR3: TGTGCCAGCAGCCGAAGGGCTGGGATCGGGGAGCAGTACTTC. This gives the protein CASSRRAGIGEQYF. V usage is TRBV7-2 and J usage is TRBJ2-7; no firm D call. Germline values: CDR1 SGHTA, CDR2 FQGNSA. This CDR3 is built from 14 residues. V gave up 5 bases and J gave up 7 bases, with 18 bases separating them. Together with reference TRBV7-2 and TRBJ2-7, the CDR3 gives the full variable domain: GAGVSQSPSNKVTEKGKDVELRCDPISGHTALYWYRQSLGQGLEFLIYFQGNSAPDKSGLPSDRFSAERTGGSVSTLTIQRTQQEDSAVYLCASSRRAGIGEQYFGPGTRLTVT.

The gene calls are TRBV2 and TRBJ2-2; no definite D call. This CDR3 spans 12 amino acids. V was trimmed by 8 bases and J by 7 bases, leaving 11 bases between them. The germline CDR1 and CDR2 sequences are SNHLY and FYNNEI. The CDR3 region is CASQTPNGELFF. The CDR3 DNA reads as TGTGCCAGCCAGACACCGAACGGGGAGCTGTTTTTT.

V gene TRBV29-1 combines with J gene TRBJ2-7; no clear D gene. CDR3 length equals 11 residues. V dropped 4 bases and J dropped 6 bases, with 10 bases sitting between them. Germline V gene sequence: CDR1 SQVTM, CDR2 ANQGSEA. The CDR3 nucleotides are TGCAGCGTTGGAGGAAATGGCGAGCAGTACGTC. Amino acids: CSVGGNGEQYV.

The chain uses TRBV18 and TRBJ1-3; D call uncertain. This CDR3 region has 16 residues. The ends were cut back, 2 bases at V and 1 base at J, with 12 bases in the middle. Germline V gene lookup returns CDR1 KGHSH and CDR2 LQKENI. CDR3 region: CASSPRLVGSGNTIYF. CDR3 DNA sequence: TGTGCCAGCTCACCAAGGCTAGTAGGTTCTGGAAACACCATATATTTT.

V gene TRBV5-1 combines with J gene TRBJ1-1; possible D gene TRBD1, 5 bases. This CDR3 spans 16 amino acids. The germline CDR1 and CDR2 sequences are SGHRS and YFSETQ. Trimming shortened V by 3 bases and J by 6 bases, and 21 bases separated the two germline ends. CDR3 coding DNA: TGCGCCAGCAGCTGGGGCGGGGTAGGGGCTTCGTCTGAAGCTTTCTTT. This translates into CASSWGGVGASSEAFF.

The sample holds one count of this clone. The chain joins TRBV20-1 to TRBJ2-3; D gene uncertain. Looked up from germline, CDR1 is DFQATT and CDR2 is SNEGSKA (reference sequence). This CDR3 is built from 11 residues. Trimming took 3 bases from V and 6 from J, leaving 7 bases between them. DNA for the CDR3: TGCAGTGCTAGCCACGGGGATACGCAGTATTTT. Amino acids: CSASHGDTQYF.

V gene TRBV30 combines with J gene TRBJ2-7; TRBD2 might be the D (6 bases). V was pared by 5 bases and J by 6 bases, with 17 bases between. Per germline, CDR1 GTSNPN and CDR2 SVGIG (reference sequence). This CDR3 has 13 amino acids. In nucleotides, the CDR3 is TGTGCCTGGGGTGGGGGGTCCCATGCCGAGCAGTACTTC. Encoded protein: CAWGGGSHAEQYF.

This chain links TRBV18 with TRBJ2-5; 9 nucleotides agree with TRBD2. V shed 4 bases, J shed 5 bases, and the junction held 14 bases outside the gene matches. CDR1 is KGHSH, CDR2 LQKENI, per germline. The CDR3 has 17 amino acids. Here the CDR3 reads CASSRVPAGGPGETQYF. The DNA of the CDR3 is TGTGCCAGCTCACGCGTGCCCGCGGGAGGGCCAGGGGAGACCCAGTACTTC.

This clone was detected once. This chain uses TRBV4-1 with TRBJ1-2; D ambiguous. Trimming removed 4 bases at V and 4 bases at J, with 16 bases between. Germline V gene lookup returns CDR1 MGHRA and CDR2 YSYEKL. The CDR3 loop spans 15 amino acids. The CDR3 loop is CASSPFDNLGYGYTF. The CDR3 nucleotides read TGCGCCAGCAGCCCTTTCGACAACCTAGGCTATGGCTACACCTTC.

This chain connects TRBV6-6 to TRBJ1-1; weak D call: TRBD1 (5 bases). The CDR3 has 14 residues. V shed 5 bases and J shed 1 base, with 11 bases lying between them. Germline V CDR1 and CDR2: MNHNY, SVGAGI (reference sequence). The CDR3 nucleotides are TGTGCCAGCAGTCGGGACGGATCGAACACTGAAGCTTTCTTT. Translating it yields CASSRDGSNTEAFF.

This sequence joins TRBV27 and TRBJ2-1; 10 bases are shared with TRBD2. CDR1 MNHEY and CDR2 SMNVEV come from the germline V gene (reference sequence). This CDR3 is built from 15 residues. With 3 bases clipped from V and 13 bases from J, the junction kept 12 bases outside the gene matches. CDR3 sequence (DNA): TGTGCCAGCAGTTTCCGACTAGCGGGCCTGGAGGAACAGTTCTTC. It codes for CASSFRLAGLEEQFF.

The V call is TRBV6-1, the J call TRBJ1-1; D is uncertain. The V gene lost 3 bases and the J gene lost 0 bases, with 5 bases spanning the gap. CDR3 length: 13 residues. From germline, CDR1 is MNHNS and CDR2 SASEGT. CDR3 sequence (DNA): TGTGCCAGCAGTGATCTCATGAACACTGAAGCTTTCTTT. Protein: CASSDLMNTEAFF.

This clone appeared a few times. This rearrangement joins TRBV7-2 to TRBJ2-7; D is tentatively TRBD1 or TRBD2 (5 bases each). CDR3 length equals 15 residues. Germline loops: CDR1 SGHTA, CDR2 FQGNSA. The germline V and J ends were trimmed by 5 bases and 3 bases, with 17 bases remaining between them. The CDR3 loop reads CASSGTGSGGYEQYF. The CDR3 DNA is TGTGCCAGCAGCGGAACAGGAAGCGGAGGCTACGAGCAGTACTTC.

There are a few counts of this clone. V and J are TRBV7-2 and TRBJ2-7; no reliable D call. V dropped 5 bases and J dropped 2 bases, with 10 bases sitting between them. The germline CDR1 and CDR2 sequences are SGHTA and FQGNSA. The CDR3 is 13 amino acids. The CDR3 reads CASSPPSTYEQYF. CDR3 nucleotide sequence: TGTGCCAGCAGCCCCCCGAGTACCTACGAGCAGTACTTC.

This clone was found a few times. CDR3 protein: CSVTGDSSYGYTF. In DNA form, the CDR3 reads TGCAGCGTCACAGGGGATTCTTCCTATGGCTACACCTTC. The chain employs TRBV29-1 and TRBJ1-2; 7 bases map to TRBD1. This CDR3 comprises 13 residues. Germline V gene lookup returns CDR1 SQVTM and CDR2 ANQGSEA. The junction had 8 bases not matched to a gene; V was cut back by 6 bases and J by 4 bases. Full variable domain (remainder filled in from reference TRBV29-1 and TRBJ1-2): SAVISQKPSRDICQRGTSLTIQCQVDSQVTMMFWYRQQPGQSLTLIATANQGSEATYESGFVIDKFPISRPNLTFSTLTVSNMSPEDSSIYLCSVTGDSSYGYTFGSGTRLTVV.

The chain links TRBV30 to TRBJ1-5, with 9 bases lining up with TRBD1. Losses at the gene ends were 8 bases for V and 9 bases for J; bases not matched to a gene: 11. The CDR3 totals 13 residues. The germline gives CDR1 GTSNPN, CDR2 SVGIG (reference sequence). CDR3 region: CAGEQGAGGPQHF. The CDR3 DNA follows: TGTGCCGGGGAACAGGGGGCTGGGGGGCCCCAGCATTTT.

The rearrangement uses TRBV7-2 and TRBJ2-1; 8 bases map to TRBD1. V was clipped by 5 bases and J by 15 bases; unmatched bases: 12. Germline V lookup: CDR1 SGHTA, CDR2 FQGNSA. The CDR3 spans 13 residues. The CDR3 protein is CASSLDRDVTLFF. The CDR3, as DNA: TGTGCCAGCAGCCTGGACAGGGACGTAACTCTGTTCTTC.

CDR3 region: CASSGTGNQPQHF. CDR3 sequence (DNA): TGTGCCAGCAGTGGCACAGGCAATCAGCCCCAGCATTTT. V and J are TRBV6-5 and TRBJ1-5; D remains unclear. Germline CDR1 MNHEY, CDR2 SVGAGI. The CDR3 is 13 amino acids. V was pared by 5 bases and J by 2 bases, with 7 bases between.

This chain connects TRBV2 to TRBJ2-3, with D possibly called TRBD1 or TRBD2 (6 bases each). This CDR3 is 14 amino acids long. V gave up 5 bases and J gave up 0 bases, with 9 bases separating them. Germline values: CDR1 SNHLY, CDR2 FYNNEI. The CDR3 sequence: CASSRGTSTDTQYF. CDR3 nucleotides: TGTGCCAGCAGTAGGGGGACTAGCACAGATACGCAGTATTTT.

The chain combines TRBV7-3 with TRBJ2-3; D is perhaps TRBD1 (6 bases). V lost 1 base, J lost 3 bases, and 11 bases lay in between. Looked up from germline, CDR1 is SGHTA and CDR2 is FQGTGA. This CDR3 has 15 amino acids. CDR3 nucleotide sequence: TGTGCCAGCAGCTTAATAGGGGGACCTACAGATACGCAGTATTTT. Amino acid sequence: CASSLIGGPTDTQYF.

J is TRBJ2-1 and V is TRBV10-3; D possibly corresponds to TRBD2 (5 bases). V was shortened by 6 bases and J by 5 bases, with 8 bases between the two germline ends. The germline CDR1 and CDR2 sequences are ENHRY and SYGVKD. CDR3 size: 12 residues. CDR3 bases: TGTGCCATCAGGTTAGCGAACAATGAGCAGTTCTTC. The encoded protein is CAIRLANNEQFF.

The chain joins TRBV9 to TRBJ2-6; no firm D call. Trimming took 0 bases from V and 0 from J, leaving 4 bases between them. Germline V gene data show CDR1 as SGDLS and CDR2 as YYNGEE. CDR3 length: 15 residues. CDR3 bases: TGTGCCAGCAGCGTAGGGTTCTCTGGGGCCAACGTCCTGACTTTC. Translating gives CASSVGFSGANVLTF. The full variable domain, its missing parts supplied by reference TRBV9 and TRBJ2-6, is DSGVTQTPKHLITATGQRVTLRCSPRSGDLSVYWYQQSLDQGLQFLIQYYNGEERAKGNILERFSAQQFPDLHSELNLSSLELGDSALYFCASSVGFSGANVLTFGAGSRLTVL.

This rearrangement joins TRBV29-1 to TRBJ1-2; D is perhaps TRBD1 (6 bases). The V end was cut by 4 bases, the J end by 7 bases, with 19 bases between. This CDR3 is built from 14 residues. CDR1 is SQVTM, CDR2 ANQGSEA, per germline. CDR3 DNA sequence: TGCAGCGTTGCCTACAGGGAGGTTTTGTCTGGCTACACCTTC. Encoded protein: CSVAYREVLSGYTF.

This rearrangement joins TRBV5-5 to TRBJ2-3; D remains unclear. V dropped 2 bases and J dropped 3 bases, with 10 bases sitting between them. In germline, CDR1 is SGHKS, CDR2 YYEKEE (reference sequence). The CDR3 runs to 14 residues. CDR3 protein: CASSLPQPTDTQYF. DNA of the CDR3: TGTGCCAGCAGCTTACCTCAGCCTACAGATACGCAGTATTTT.

This clone was seen just once. V is TRBV5-4 and J is TRBJ2-1; 8 bases are a match to TRBD1. This CDR3 comprises 13 residues. Losses at the gene ends were 4 bases for V and 3 bases for J; bases not matched to a gene: 0. Germline CDR1 is SGHNT and CDR2 is YYREEE (reference sequence). CDR3 coding DNA: TGTGCCAGCAGCGGGACAGGCTACAATGAGCAGTTCTTC. Its protein is CASSGTGYNEQFF.

This clone has just one count. CDR3 in DNA: TGTGCCAGCAGTTCCTTGCAGGCAGATACGCAGTATTTT. Protein product: CASSSLQADTQYF. The chain uses TRBV6-6 and TRBJ2-3; no clear D. Looked up from germline, CDR1 is MNHNY and CDR2 is SVGAGI (reference sequence). CDR3 size: 13 residues. V lost 4 bases to trimming and J lost 4 bases, with 9 bases between them.